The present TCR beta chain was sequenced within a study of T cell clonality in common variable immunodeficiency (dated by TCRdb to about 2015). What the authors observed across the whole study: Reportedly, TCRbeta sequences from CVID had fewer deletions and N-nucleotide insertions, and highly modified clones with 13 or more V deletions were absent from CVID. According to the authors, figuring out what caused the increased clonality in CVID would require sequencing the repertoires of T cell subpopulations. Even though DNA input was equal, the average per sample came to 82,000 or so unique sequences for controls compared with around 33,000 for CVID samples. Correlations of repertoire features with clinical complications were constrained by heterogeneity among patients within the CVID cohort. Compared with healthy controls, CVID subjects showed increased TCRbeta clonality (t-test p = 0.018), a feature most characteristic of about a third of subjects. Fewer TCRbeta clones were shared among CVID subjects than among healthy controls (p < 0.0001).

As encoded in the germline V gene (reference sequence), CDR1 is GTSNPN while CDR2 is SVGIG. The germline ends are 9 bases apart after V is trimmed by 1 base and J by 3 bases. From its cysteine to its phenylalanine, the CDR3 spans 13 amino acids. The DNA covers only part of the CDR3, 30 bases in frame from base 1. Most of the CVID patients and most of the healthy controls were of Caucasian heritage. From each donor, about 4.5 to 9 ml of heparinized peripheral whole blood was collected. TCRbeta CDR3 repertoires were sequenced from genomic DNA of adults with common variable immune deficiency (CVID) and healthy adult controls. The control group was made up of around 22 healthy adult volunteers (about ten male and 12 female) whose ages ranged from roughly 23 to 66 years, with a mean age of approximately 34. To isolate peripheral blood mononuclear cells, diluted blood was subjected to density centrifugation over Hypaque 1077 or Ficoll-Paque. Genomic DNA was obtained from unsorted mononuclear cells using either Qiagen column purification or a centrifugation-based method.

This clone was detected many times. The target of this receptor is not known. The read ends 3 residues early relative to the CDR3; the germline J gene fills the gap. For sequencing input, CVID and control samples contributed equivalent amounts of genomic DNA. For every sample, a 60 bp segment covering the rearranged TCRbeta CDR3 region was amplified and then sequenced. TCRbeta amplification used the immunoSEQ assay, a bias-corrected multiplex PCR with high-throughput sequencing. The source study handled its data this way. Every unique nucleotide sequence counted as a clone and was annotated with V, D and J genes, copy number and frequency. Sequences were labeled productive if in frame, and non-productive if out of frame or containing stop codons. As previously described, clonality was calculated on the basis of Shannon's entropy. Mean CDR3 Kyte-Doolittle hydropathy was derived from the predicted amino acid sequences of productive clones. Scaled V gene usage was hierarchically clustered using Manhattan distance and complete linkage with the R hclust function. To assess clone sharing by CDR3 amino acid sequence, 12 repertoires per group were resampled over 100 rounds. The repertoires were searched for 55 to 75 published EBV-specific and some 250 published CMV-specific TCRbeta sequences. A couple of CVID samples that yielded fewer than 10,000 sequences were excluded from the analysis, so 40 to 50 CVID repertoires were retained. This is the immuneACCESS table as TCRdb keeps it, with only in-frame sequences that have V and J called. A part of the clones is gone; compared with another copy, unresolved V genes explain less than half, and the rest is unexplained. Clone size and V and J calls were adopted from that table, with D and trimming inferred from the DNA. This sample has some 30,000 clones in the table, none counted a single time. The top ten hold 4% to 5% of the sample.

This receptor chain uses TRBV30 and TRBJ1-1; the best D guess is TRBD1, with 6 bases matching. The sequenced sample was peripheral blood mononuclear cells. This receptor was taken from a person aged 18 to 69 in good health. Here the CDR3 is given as CAWSASGDTEAFF. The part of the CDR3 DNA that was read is TGTGCCTGGAGTGCCTCAGGGGACACTGAA.